The 27 T cell receptor beta chains given below trace back to one sample, sequenced in a study of T cell repertoires in cytomegalovirus infection. No antigens are known for them. A single record per CDR3 protein comes from TCRdb applying MiXCR to the reads. The table shows some 920,000 distinct CDR3 sequences, with roughly 30% occurring only once. Sequenced material: cultured CD8+ T cells from PBMCs, taken from culture after CMV antigen stimulation. The receptors were gathered from a human donor in good health (CMV status not recorded). Some clones in this sample may be carry-over from other donors' samples.

This clonotype occurred a few times. J is TRBJ2-7 and V is TRBV2; 7 positions match TRBD1. With 7 bases clipped from V and 1 base from J, the junction kept 7 bases outside the gene matches. From germline, CDR1 is SNHLY and CDR2 FYNNEI. CDR3 length: 14 residues. The CDR3 DNA follows: TGTGCCAGCAATCCGGGACAGAGATCCTACGAGCAGTACTTC. Its translation is CASNPGQRSYEQYF.

The V gene is TRBV4-2, the J gene TRBJ1-2; D possibly corresponds to TRBD1 (5 bases). V was pared by 5 bases and J by 7 bases, with 23 bases between. This CDR3 is 16 amino acids long. The V gene's germline CDR1 is LGHNA and CDR2 YNFKEQ. The DNA for the CDR3 is TGTGCCAGCAGCAAACTCACTGCCAGCGAGGGGTTTGGCTACACCTTC. It yields the protein CASSKLTASEGFGYTF.

The chain joins TRBV6-1 to TRBJ2-7; no definite D call. The germline V gene has CDR1 MNHNS and CDR2 SASEGT. V dropped 8 bases and J dropped 0 bases, with 17 bases sitting between them. The CDR3 covers 15 residues. In DNA, the CDR3 is TGTGCCAGCTATGAAGGTCCGAGGAGCTCCTACGAGCAGTACTTC. Translated, it gives CASYEGPRSSYEQYF.

The count of this clonotype is one. The CDR3 region has the DNA TGTGCCAGCAGCTTTCTCGCGGGGGCGACGAGGGATGAGCAGTTCTTC. Residues: CASSFLAGATRDEQFF. The chain employs TRBV13 and TRBJ2-1, with D perhaps TRBD2 (7 bases). Per the germline V gene, CDR1 is PRHDT and CDR2 is FYEKMQ (reference sequence). The CDR3 extends over 16 amino acids. The V gene lost 3 bases and the J gene lost 8 bases, with 20 bases spanning the gap. Looking up the rest from reference TRBV13 and TRBJ2-1 gives the full variable domain: AAGVIQSPRHLIKEKRETATLKCYPIPRHDTVYWYQQGPGQDPQFLISFYEKMQSDKGSIPDRFSAQQFSDYHSELNMSSLELGDSALYFCASSFLAGATRDEQFFGPGTRLTVL.

The V and J genes are TRBV6-5 and TRBJ2-3, with D possibly being TRBD1 or TRBD2 (5 bases each). CDR1 and CDR2 from the germline V gene are MNHEY and SVGAGI. CDR3 length: 15 amino acids. Deletions cut 2 bases from V and 3 bases from J, with 12 bases between. The CDR3 sequence: CASSYGGPQTDTQYF. The CDR3 bases are TGTGCCAGCAGTTACGGGGGACCTCAGACAGATACGCAGTATTTT.

At least ten counts were recorded for this clonotype. The gene calls are TRBV7-2 and TRBJ2-2; 9 bases match TRBD2. This CDR3 comprises 17 residues. V lost 7 bases to trimming and J lost 0 bases; unmatched junction nucleotides: 9. Germline V gene lookup returns CDR1 SGHTA and CDR2 FQGNSA. The CDR3 nucleotides read TGTGCCAGCACCGCATCCCCTAGCGGGGCGAACACCGGGGAGCTGTTTTTT. Translated, it gives CASTASPSGANTGELFF.

CDR3 DNA: TGTGCCAGCAGTTACTACTCCCGCCCCACAGATACGCAGTATTTT. Translated, it gives CASSYYSRPTDTQYF. The chain links TRBV6-2 or TRBV6-3 to TRBJ2-3; D is ambiguous. V lost 1 base and J lost 2, with 10 bases in between. The germline gives CDR1 MNHEY, CDR2 SVGEGT. This CDR3 has 15 amino acids.

The chain's CDR3 is CASSLGGSPFGETQYF. The DNA of the CDR3 is TGTGCCAGCAGCTTAGGAGGGAGCCCTTTTGGAGAGACCCAGTACTTC. The rearrangement joins TRBV7-6 to TRBJ2-5; maybe TRBD2 (5 bases). Germline CDR1 is SGHVS and CDR2 is FNYEAQ. Trimming removed 1 base at V and 4 bases at J, with 16 bases between. The CDR3 runs 16 residues.

This clonotype was detected only a few times. The chain links TRBV6-1 to TRBJ2-1; 11 bases are shared with TRBD2. The CDR3 runs 17 residues. Trimming at V came to 8 bases and at J to 0 bases, leaving 9 bases not matched to a gene. Germline CDR1 and CDR2: MNHNS and SASEGT. Written as DNA, the CDR3 is TGTGCCAGCTCTAAGGTAGCGGGGGGGAGCTCCTACAATGAGCAGTTCTTC. It translates to CASSKVAGGSSYNEQFF.

The J gene is TRBJ1-1, the V gene TRBV7-6; 8 bases agree with TRBD1. The CDR3 loop spans 15 amino acids. The V gene end was trimmed by 5 bases and the J gene end by 5 bases; junction bases not matched to a gene: 10. Germline loops: CDR1 SGHVS, CDR2 FNYEAQ. In nucleotides, the CDR3 is TGTGCCAGCAGCCCGATAGGACAGGGAGGAACTGAAGCTTTCTTT. Translated: CASSPIGQGGTEAFF.

The chain recombines TRBV27 with TRBJ2-3; D is undetermined. The V end was cut by 4 bases, the J end by 6 bases, with 17 bases between. This CDR3 has 15 amino acids. The germline CDR1 and CDR2 sequences are MNHEY and SMNVEV (reference sequence). In nucleotides, the CDR3 is TGTGCCAGCAGTTCAAGGGCTAGAGTGTCTGATACGCAGTATTTT. Encoded protein: CASSSRARVSDTQYF.

As for this clonotype: A read error may account for a junction end that differs from germline. The chain is built from TRBV7-6 and TRBJ2-7, with D possibly being TRBD1 (6 bases). There are 13 residues in the CDR3. Germline lookup yields CDR1 SGHVS and CDR2 FNYEAQ. The CDR3: CASSPDSADEQYF. CDR3 nucleotides: TGTGCTAGCAGCCCGGACAGCGCCGACGAGCAGTACTTC.

This chain joins TRBV20-1 and TRBJ2-4; D is uncertain. With 0 bases removed from V and 8 bases from J, the gap between germline ends came to 17 bases. Germline V gene data show CDR1 as DFQATT and CDR2 as SNEGSKA (reference sequence). The CDR3 contains 15 residues. This CDR3 reads CSARDKKGPWDIQYF. The CDR3 DNA sequence: TGCAGTGCTAGAGATAAGAAAGGGCCCTGGGACATTCAGTACTTC.

The chain carries TRBV6-2 or TRBV6-3 and TRBJ1-5; D uncertain. The CDR3 is 15 amino acids. Germline loops: CDR1 MNHEY, CDR2 SVGEGT. The V gene lost 5 bases and the J gene lost 6 bases, with 17 bases spanning the gap. The chain's CDR3 is CASSRAPGTAQPQHF. The DNA for the CDR3 is TGTGCCAGCAGTAGGGCCCCGGGAACAGCTCAGCCCCAGCATTTT.

This CDR3 is CSARDGHYSNQPQHF. The DNA for the CDR3 is TGCAGTGCTAGAGATGGGCACTATAGCAATCAGCCCCAGCATTTT. This sequence joins TRBV20-1 and TRBJ1-5; D is undetermined. The CDR3 totals 15 residues. The germline V gene has CDR1 DFQATT and CDR2 SNEGSKA (reference sequence). V was pared by 0 bases and J by 0 bases, with 9 bases between.

The chain carries TRBV5-6 and TRBJ2-3; 7 bases fit TRBD2. From germline, CDR1 is SGHDT and CDR2 YYEEEE. The CDR3 spans 16 residues. V trimming: 1 base; J trimming: 2 bases; junction bases outside the gene matches: 7. This CDR3 reads CASSLSGGGFTDTQYF. CDR3 DNA: TGTGCCAGCAGCTTGAGCGGCGGGGGTTTCACAGATACGCAGTATTTT.

The CDR3 here is CSIRQEFYNEQFF. For the CDR3, the DNA is TGCAGCATAAGACAGGAGTTCTACAATGAGCAGTTCTTC. The V gene is TRBV29-1, the J gene TRBJ2-1; D might be TRBD1 (6 bases). This CDR3 is built from 13 residues. Trimming took 8 bases from V and 3 from J, leaving 14 bases between them. The germline gives CDR1 SQVTM, CDR2 ANQGSEA.

Only a few counts were recorded for this clonotype. The rearrangement links TRBV7-9 to TRBJ2-7; D gene ambiguous. The V gene's germline CDR1 is SEHNR and CDR2 FQNEAQ (reference sequence). Trimming left V 2 bases short and J 2 bases short, with 16 bases between. The CDR3 totals 16 residues. The CDR3 nucleotides are TGTGCCAGCAGCTTAACCGCCGGACCGTCACCCTACGAGCAGTACGTC. The encoded protein is CASSLTAGPSPYEQYV.

A few counts support this clonotype. The rearrangement uses TRBV4-1 and TRBJ2-1, with D unclear. The germline V and J ends were trimmed by 3 bases and 4 bases, with 22 bases remaining between them. This CDR3 is 18 amino acids long. Germline-derived CDR1 and CDR2 are MGHRA and YSYEKL. The CDR3 region is CASSHQVEIGGVYNEQFF. Written as DNA, the CDR3 is TGCGCCAGCAGCCACCAAGTAGAGATCGGCGGCGTTTACAATGAGCAGTTCTTC.

The gene calls are TRBV19 and TRBJ2-3; tentatively, D is TRBD2 (5 bases). Germline CDR1 and CDR2: LNHDA and SQIVND (reference sequence). The CDR3 has 14 residues. Deletions cut 5 bases from V and 2 bases from J, with 11 bases between. The DNA of the CDR3 is TGTGCCAGTAGTGAAGCGGACCTCACAGATACGCAGTATTTT. Amino acid sequence: CASSEADLTDTQYF.

This clonotype has just a few counts. This chain joins TRBV7-9 and TRBJ2-7, with D possibly TRBD1 on 7 matching bases. The CDR3 totals 13 residues. In germline, CDR1 is SEHNR, CDR2 FQNEAQ (reference sequence). The germline V and J ends were trimmed by 5 bases and 7 bases, with 15 bases remaining between them. Here the CDR3 DNA reads TGTGCCAGCAGCGGGGCAGGGGGAGGAGAGCAGTACGTC. It specifies CASSGAGGGEQYV.

This clonotype was recorded a few times. The chain couples TRBV11-2 to TRBJ1-6, with TRBD1 matching over 7 bases. Germline V gene lookup returns CDR1 SGHAT and CDR2 FQNNGV. Losses at the gene ends were 3 bases for V and 6 bases for J; bases not matched to a gene: 11. The CDR3 has 17 amino acids. The CDR3 DNA reads as TGTGCCAGCAGCTTGAGGACAGGTTTTACTTCTAATTCACCCCTCCACTTT. Protein: CASSLRTGFTSNSPLHF. Complete variable domain (other parts from reference TRBV11-2 and TRBJ1-6): EAGVAQSPRYKIIEKRQSVAFWCNPISGHATLYWYQQILGQGPKLLIQFQNNGVVDDSQLPKDRFSAERLKGVDSTLKIQPAKLEDSAVYLCASSLRTGFTSNSPLHFGNGTRLTVT.

The V call is TRBV7-9, the J call TRBJ2-1; D possibly uses TRBD1 or TRBD2 (5 bases each). V gave up 5 bases and J gave up 9 bases, with 20 bases separating them. The V gene's germline CDR1 is SEHNR and CDR2 FQNEAQ (reference sequence). This CDR3 comprises 15 residues. This CDR3 reads CASSISRDLLLEQFF. As DNA, the CDR3 is TGTGCCAGCAGCATTTCCCGGGACCTCCTTCTTGAGCAGTTCTTC.

V gene TRBV7-6 combines with J gene TRBJ2-1; 8 nucleotides align to TRBD1. V lost 5 bases to trimming and J lost 5 bases; unmatched junction nucleotides: 11. Germline-derived CDR1 and CDR2 are SGHVS and FNYEAQ. This CDR3 spans 16 amino acids. In nucleotides, the CDR3 is TGTGCCAGCAGCCGACCAGGACAGGGCGGGCACAATGAGCAGTTCTTC. This translates into CASSRPGQGGHNEQFF.

This clonotype was counted at least ten times. V gene TRBV7-8 combines with J gene TRBJ2-7; perhaps TRBD2 as D (6 bases). Germline CDR1 is SGHVS and CDR2 is FQNEAQ. V dropped 3 bases and J dropped 3 bases, with 9 bases sitting between them. CDR3 length: 13 residues. Here the CDR3 DNA reads TGTGCCAGCAGCTTGGAGGGCATCTACGAGCAGTACTTC. Translating it yields CASSLEGIYEQYF.

This chain links TRBV6-5 with TRBJ1-1, with D maybe TRBD1 (6 bases). Looked up from germline, CDR1 is MNHEY and CDR2 is SVGAGI. Trimming left V 4 bases short and J 1 base short, with 28 bases between. This CDR3 is built from 20 residues. The CDR3 region has the DNA TGTGCCAGCAGTTTCCTACTCGGGGACTTAGCTAGGACAGAGAACACTGAAGCTTTCTTT. Its protein is CASSFLLGDLARTENTEAFF.

This clonotype appeared many times. The chain links TRBV7-2 to TRBJ2-5; 11 bases are shared with TRBD2. After removal of 6 bases from V and 5 bases from J, the junction contained 14 bases not matched to a gene. Germline CDR1 is SGHTA and CDR2 is FQGNSA. The CDR3 is 17 residues long. CDR3 coding DNA: TGTGCCAGCAGTAGCGGGGGGGCCTCGGGCTTCGGGGAGACCCAGTACTTC. Translating it yields CASSSGGASGFGETQYF.